This entry features one TCR beta chain sequence. This clonotype was seen only a few times. No cognate antigen has been identified for it. The record has no base qualities; no much larger clone is one base away. Sequencing instrument: Illumina MiSeq. For TCRbeta CDR3 amplification, the template was genomic DNA taken from the sorted T cell subsets. The TCRbeta CDR3 region was amplified by multiplex PCR using 30 forward and 13 reverse primers. After the PCR products were purified with AMPure XP beads, a second PCR of 25 cycles was run to add indices and adaptors. Before sequencing, the QIAquick Gel Extraction Kit was used to gel-purify the libraries. In the original analysis: FLASH was used to merge the paired-end reads, and IgBLAST was used to align the reads to IMGT V, D and J germline references. Reads with below 70% alignment identity to germline references were discarded, leaving 11,114,426 reads study-wide. IMGT definitions were followed to assign CDR3 boundaries, reading frame and productivity. A highly-expanded clone was defined as any clone making up 1% or more of reads, and normalized Shannon entropy served as the measure of diversity. Unpaired two-tailed t-tests were used to test for differences in Shannon entropy between groups. Clones were called with MiXCR by TCRdb after fastp trimmed the public reads at Q25, and only in-frame beta chains were retained. Each CDR3 protein gets just one entry, which takes the most common genes and DNA from the rows behind it. The V and J calls, along with clone size, are taken from TCRdb and not from the paper's own processing. Within this sample are approximately 260,000 distinct CDR3 sequences, with 47% of them counted one time only. The ten largest clonotypes hold approximately 14% of the sample.

The source of the sample is a study of type 1 and type 2 diabetes patients (dated by TCRdb to 2015 to 2016). For the wider study: The cohort comprised eight to ten type 1 diabetes patients, a few type 2 diabetes patients and six or seven nondiabetic controls recruited in China. Paired-end sequencing of TCRbeta libraries was performed on Illumina HiSeq 2000 or MiSeq instruments. Altogether, more than 15 million paired-end reads were produced across the whole study. Across the study, CD4+ and CD8+ T cells were positively selected from PBMCs by means of CD4 or CD8 MicroBeads on MACS columns. The study profiled TCRbeta repertoires by high-throughput sequencing to compare type 1 diabetes, type 2 diabetes and nondiabetic individuals. Type 2 diabetes patients were used as a disease comparison group for the type 1 diabetes patients. When roughly 20-cycle amplification was compared with approximately 24-cycle amplification, V gene usage looked similar, suggesting that primer efficiencies were similar and PCR bias was random.

The germline V gene (reference sequence) supplies CDR1 LNHDA and CDR2 SQIVND. The CDR3 has 18 amino acids, counting the end cysteine and phenylalanine. Only the CDR3 portion is preserved as DNA: 54 bases, with reading frame beginning at the first base. Trimming at the junction amounts to 3 bases on V and 2 bases on J, and the germline ends lie 17 bases apart. Overall study results and their limits: Only a few highly-expanded CD4+ clones (median one) were found in type 2 diabetes patients, and these clones made up a median approximately 3.7% of reads. In both CD4+ and CD8+ T cells, type 2 diabetes repertoires were highly diverse, with diversity significantly greater than that of type 1 diabetes repertoires. V and J gene usage patterns of type 2 diabetes and control samples were highly correlated, averaging roughly 0.97 between samples. Because only a limited number of T2D and control samples were sequenced, some T1D-only HECs might also appear in more T2D or control samples. Age and gender were not matched between study groups, possibly biasing interpretation.

All diabetic patients met standard classification criteria for type 1 or type 2 diabetes, with glucose and C-peptide assessed by WHO-recommended methods. Donors with other autoimmune diseases or infections within the previous four weeks were excluded from participation. From each participant, 7.5 to 10 milliliters of peripheral blood were collected. PBMCs were isolated with LymphoPrep density separation. In this chain, TRBV19 is recombined with TRBJ2-6; the D gene is perhaps TRBD2, on 6 matching bases. Sequencing was done on a sample of peripheral blood mononuclear cells (PBMCs). The receptor's source is a man younger than 30 with type 2 diabetes. The sequenced DNA: TGTGCCAGTAGTATTCTCTCGCAGGAGGGGCCTGGGGCCAACGTCCTGACTTTC. Its translation reads: CASSILSQEGPGANVLTF.